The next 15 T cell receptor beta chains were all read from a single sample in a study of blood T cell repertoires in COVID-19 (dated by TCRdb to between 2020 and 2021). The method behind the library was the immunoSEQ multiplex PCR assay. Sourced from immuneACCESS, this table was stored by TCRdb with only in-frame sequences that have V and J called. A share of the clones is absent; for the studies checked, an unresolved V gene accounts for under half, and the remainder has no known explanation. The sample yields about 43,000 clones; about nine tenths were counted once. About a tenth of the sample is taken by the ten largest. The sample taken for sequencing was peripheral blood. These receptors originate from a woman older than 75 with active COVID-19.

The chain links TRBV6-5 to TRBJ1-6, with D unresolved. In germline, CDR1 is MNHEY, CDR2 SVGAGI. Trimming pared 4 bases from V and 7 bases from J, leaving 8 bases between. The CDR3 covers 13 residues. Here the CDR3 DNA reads TGTGCCAGCAGTTTAGGGAGGAATTCACCCCTCCACTTT. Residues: CASSLGRNSPLHF.

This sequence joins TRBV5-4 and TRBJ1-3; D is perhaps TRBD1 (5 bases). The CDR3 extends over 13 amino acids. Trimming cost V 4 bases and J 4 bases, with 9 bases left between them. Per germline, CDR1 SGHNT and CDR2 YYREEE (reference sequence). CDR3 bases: TGTGCCAGCAGCCCGGGGGTGGGAAACACCATATATTTT. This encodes CASSPGVGNTIYF.

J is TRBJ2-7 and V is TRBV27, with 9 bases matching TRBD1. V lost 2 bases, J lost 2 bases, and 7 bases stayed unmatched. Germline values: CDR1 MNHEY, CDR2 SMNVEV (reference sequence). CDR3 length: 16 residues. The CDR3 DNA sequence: TGTGCCAGCAGTTTAAAGGGACAGGGCGGACCCTACGAGCAGTACTTC. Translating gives CASSLKGQGGPYEQYF.

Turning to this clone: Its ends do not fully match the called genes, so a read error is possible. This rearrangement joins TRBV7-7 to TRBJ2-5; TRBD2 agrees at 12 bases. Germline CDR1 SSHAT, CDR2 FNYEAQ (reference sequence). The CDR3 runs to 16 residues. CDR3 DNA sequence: TGTGCTAGCAGCGTCTCGACTAGCGGGGGCCAAGAGACCCAGTACTTC. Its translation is CASSVSTSGGQETQYF.

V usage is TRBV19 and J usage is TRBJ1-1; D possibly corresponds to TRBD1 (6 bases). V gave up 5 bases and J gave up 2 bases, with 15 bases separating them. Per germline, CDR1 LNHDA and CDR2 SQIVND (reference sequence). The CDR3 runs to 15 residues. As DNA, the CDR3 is TGTGCCAGTAGTGATAGACAGGACCGCAACACTGAAGCTTTCTTT. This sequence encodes CASSDRQDRNTEAFF.

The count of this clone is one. Written as DNA, the CDR3 is TGTGCCAGCAGCAACGCCCTAGGGACAGGACAAGAGACCCAGTACTTC. Its protein is CASSNALGTGQETQYF. The chain carries TRBV27 and TRBJ2-5, with 8 bases aligning to TRBD1. Losses at the gene ends were 6 bases for V and 2 bases for J; bases not matched to a gene: 11. CDR3 length equals 16 residues. CDR1 and CDR2 (germline): MNHEY, SMNVEV (reference sequence).

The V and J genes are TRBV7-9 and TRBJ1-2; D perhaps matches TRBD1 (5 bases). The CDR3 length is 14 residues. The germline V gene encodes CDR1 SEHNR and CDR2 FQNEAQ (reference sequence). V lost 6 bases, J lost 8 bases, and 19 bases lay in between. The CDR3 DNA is TGTGCCAGCAGTCGGACCGATTGGGACTTAGGCTACACCTTC. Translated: CASSRTDWDLGYTF.

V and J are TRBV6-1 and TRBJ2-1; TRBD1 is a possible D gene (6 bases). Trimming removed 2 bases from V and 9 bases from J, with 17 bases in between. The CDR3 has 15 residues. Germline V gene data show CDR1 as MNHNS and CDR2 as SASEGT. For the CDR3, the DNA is TGTGCCAGCAGTGAAATGAAACAGGGTGTGAGTGAGCAGTTCTTC. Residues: CASSEMKQGVSEQFF.

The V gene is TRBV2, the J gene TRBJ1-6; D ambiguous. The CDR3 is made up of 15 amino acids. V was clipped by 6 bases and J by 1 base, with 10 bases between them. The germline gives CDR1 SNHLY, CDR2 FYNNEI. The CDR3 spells CASSTLSSYNSPLHF. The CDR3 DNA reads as TGTGCCAGCAGCACCCTCAGTTCCTATAATTCACCCCTCCACTTT.

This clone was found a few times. Here the CDR3 DNA reads TGCAGCGTTGAAGTTTCAGGATGGGGCACAGATACGCAGTATTTT. Its protein product is CSVEVSGWGTDTQYF. The chain joins TRBV29-1 to TRBJ2-3; D is unclear. The V gene lost 1 base and the J gene lost 1 base, with 12 bases spanning the gap. Germline V CDR1 and CDR2: SQVTM, ANQGSEA. CDR3 length: 15 residues.

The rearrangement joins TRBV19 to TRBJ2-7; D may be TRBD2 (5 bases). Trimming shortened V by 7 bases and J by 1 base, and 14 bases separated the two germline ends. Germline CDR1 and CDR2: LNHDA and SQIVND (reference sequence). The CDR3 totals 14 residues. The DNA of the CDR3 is TGTGCCAGTAAATTCAGCACGGGGTCCTACGAGCAGTACTTC. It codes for CASKFSTGSYEQYF.

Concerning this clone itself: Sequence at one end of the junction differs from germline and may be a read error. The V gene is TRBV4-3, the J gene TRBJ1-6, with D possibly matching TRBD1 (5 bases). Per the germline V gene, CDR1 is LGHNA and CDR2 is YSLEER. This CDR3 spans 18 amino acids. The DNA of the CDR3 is TGCGCCAGCAGCCAAGAATGGGCCCAGGGCACGTATATTTCACCCCTCCACTTT. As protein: CASSQEWAQGTYISPLHF.

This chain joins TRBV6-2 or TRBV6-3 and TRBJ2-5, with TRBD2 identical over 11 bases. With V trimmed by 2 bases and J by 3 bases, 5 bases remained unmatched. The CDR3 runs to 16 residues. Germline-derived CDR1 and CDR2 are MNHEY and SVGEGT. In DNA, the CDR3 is TGTGCCAGCAGTTACGGCTCTAGCGGGGGGAAAGAGACCCAGTACTTC. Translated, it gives CASSYGSSGGKETQYF.

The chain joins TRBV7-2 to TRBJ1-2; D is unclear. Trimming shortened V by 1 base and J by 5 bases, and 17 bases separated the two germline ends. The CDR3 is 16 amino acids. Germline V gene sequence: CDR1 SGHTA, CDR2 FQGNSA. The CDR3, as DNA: TGTGCCAGCAGCTTAGGTGGCGGAACGACCGCTTATGGCTACACCTTC. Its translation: CASSLGGGTTAYGYTF. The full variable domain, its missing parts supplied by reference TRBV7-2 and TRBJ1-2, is GAGVSQSPSNKVTEKGKDVELRCDPISGHTALYWYRQSLGQGLEFLIYFQGNSAPDKSGLPSDRFSAERTGGSVSTLTIQRTQQEDSAVYLCASSLGGGTTAYGYTFGSGTRLTVV.

CDR3 sequence reads: CASSAAGTPTEAFF. The CDR3 DNA reads TGTGCCAGCAGCGCGGCGGGGACCCCGACTGAAGCTTTCTTT. The chain uses TRBV5-6 and TRBJ1-1; D is possibly TRBD1 (5 bases). This CDR3 is 14 amino acids long. From germline, CDR1 is SGHDT and CDR2 YYEEEE. Trimming took 4 bases from V and 5 from J, leaving 15 bases between them. Combining the CDR3 with reference TRBV5-6 and TRBJ1-1 gives the whole variable domain DAGVTQSPTHLIKTRGQQVTLRCSPKSGHDTVSWYQQALGQGPQFIFQYYEEEERQRGNFPDRFSGHQFPNYSSELNVNALLLGDSALYLCASSAAGTPTEAFFGQGTRLTVV.